This TCR beta chain was sequenced in a study of cytomegalovirus exposure and HLA in healthy donors. Findings and limits, study-wide: In a later analysis, DRB1 alleles had the most associated TCRs; HLA-C alleles the fewest.

PCR amplification relied on 60 Vbeta primers (plus 13 Jbeta primers). Assay used: immunoSEQ multiplex PCR; TCRdb lists only in-frame clones, some missing. The table includes about 120,000 clones, 70% to 80% detected once. V dropped 3 bases and J dropped 4 bases, with 15 bases sitting between them. The CDR3 has 15 amino acids. Germline V gene sequence: CDR1 SGHTA, CDR2 FQGNSA. Details on this clone: Its specificity is unknown.

This chain links TRBV7-2 with TRBJ1-2; tentatively, D is TRBD1 (6 bases). Material: PBMCs. This receptor was obtained from a man aged 25-45 years in good health and CMV-seropositive. As DNA, the CDR3 is TGTGCCAGCAGCTTCGGACAGACCGAGGGCTATGGCTACACCTTC. It is translated as CASSFGQTEGYGYTF.